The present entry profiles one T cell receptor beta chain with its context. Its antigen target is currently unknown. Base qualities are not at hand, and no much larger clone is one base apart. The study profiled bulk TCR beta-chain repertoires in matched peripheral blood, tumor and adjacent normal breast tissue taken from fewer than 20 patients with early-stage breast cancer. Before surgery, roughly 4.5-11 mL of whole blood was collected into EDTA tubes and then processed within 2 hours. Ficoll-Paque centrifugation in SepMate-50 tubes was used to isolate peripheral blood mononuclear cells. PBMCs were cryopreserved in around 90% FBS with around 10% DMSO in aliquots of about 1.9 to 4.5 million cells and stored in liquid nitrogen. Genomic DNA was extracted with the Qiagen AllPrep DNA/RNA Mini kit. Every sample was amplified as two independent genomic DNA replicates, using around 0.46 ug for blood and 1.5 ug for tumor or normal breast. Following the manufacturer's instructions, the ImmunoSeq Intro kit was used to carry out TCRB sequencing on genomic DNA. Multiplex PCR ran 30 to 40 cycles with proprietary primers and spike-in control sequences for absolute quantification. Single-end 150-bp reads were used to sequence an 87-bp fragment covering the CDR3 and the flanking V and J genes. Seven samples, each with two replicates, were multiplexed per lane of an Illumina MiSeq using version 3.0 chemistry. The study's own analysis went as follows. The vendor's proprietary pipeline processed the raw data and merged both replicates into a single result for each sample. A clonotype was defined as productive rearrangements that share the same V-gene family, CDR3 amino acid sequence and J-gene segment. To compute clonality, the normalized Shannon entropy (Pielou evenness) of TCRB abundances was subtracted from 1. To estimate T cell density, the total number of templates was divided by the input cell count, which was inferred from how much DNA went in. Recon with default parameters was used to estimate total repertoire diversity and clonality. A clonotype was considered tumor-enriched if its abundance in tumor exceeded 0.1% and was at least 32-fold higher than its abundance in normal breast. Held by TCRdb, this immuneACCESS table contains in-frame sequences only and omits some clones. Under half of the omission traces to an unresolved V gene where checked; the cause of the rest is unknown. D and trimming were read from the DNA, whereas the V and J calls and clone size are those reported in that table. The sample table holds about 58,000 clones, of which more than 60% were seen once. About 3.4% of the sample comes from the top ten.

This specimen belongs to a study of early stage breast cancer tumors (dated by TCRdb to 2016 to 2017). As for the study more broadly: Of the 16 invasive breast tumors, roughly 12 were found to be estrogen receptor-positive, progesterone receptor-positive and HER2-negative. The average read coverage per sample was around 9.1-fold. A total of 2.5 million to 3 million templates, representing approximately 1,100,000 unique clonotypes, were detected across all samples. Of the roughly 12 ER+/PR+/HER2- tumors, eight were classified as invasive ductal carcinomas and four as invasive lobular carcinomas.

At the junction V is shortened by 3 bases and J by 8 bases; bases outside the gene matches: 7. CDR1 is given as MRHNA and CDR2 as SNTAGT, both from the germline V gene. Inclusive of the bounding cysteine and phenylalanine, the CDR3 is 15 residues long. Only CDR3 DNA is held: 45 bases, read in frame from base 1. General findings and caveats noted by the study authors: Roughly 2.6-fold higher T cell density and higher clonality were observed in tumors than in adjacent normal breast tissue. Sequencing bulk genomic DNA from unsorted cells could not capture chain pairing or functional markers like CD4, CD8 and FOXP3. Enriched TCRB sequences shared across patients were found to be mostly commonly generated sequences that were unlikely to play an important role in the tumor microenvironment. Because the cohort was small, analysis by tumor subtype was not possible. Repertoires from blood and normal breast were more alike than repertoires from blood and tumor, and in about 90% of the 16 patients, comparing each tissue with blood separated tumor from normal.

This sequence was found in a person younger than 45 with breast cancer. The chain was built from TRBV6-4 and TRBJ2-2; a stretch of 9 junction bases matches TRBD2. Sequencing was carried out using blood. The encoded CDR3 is CASSESSGTAGELFF. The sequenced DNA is TGTGCCAGCAGTGAATCTAGCGGGACGGCGGGGGAGCTGTTTTTT.